The 25 T cell receptor beta chains listed next were all sequenced from one sample in a study of blood T cell repertoires in COVID-19 (dated by TCRdb to the early 2020s). Library method: the immunoSEQ multiplex PCR assay. TCRdb took over this immuneACCESS table, retaining in-frame rearrangements with V and J assigned. Such tables are incomplete; in checked studies, under half of the missing clones stem from an unresolved V gene, and the remainder is unexplained. A total of approximately 150,000 clones appear in this sample, about 88% of them only once. About 2.5% of the sample lies in the top ten. Material: peripheral blood. The receptor source for this set is a human donor with acute or convalescent COVID-19. The donor label of this sample is uncertain.

V gene TRBV19 combines with J gene TRBJ1-5; 7 bases match TRBD1. CDR1 and CDR2 from the germline V gene are LNHDA and SQIVND (reference sequence). This CDR3 contains 14 residues. The V gene end was trimmed by 7 bases and the J gene end by 7 bases; junction bases not matched to a gene: 10. The CDR3 DNA sequence: TGTGCCAGTACCCTCGACAGGGTTGGCCAGCCCCAGCATTTT. This gives the protein CASTLDRVGQPQHF.

Here the CDR3 reads CASSIWGTGTNQPQHF. The CDR3 nucleotides read TGTGCCAGTAGTATCTGGGGCACAGGGACAAATCAGCCCCAGCATTTT. V is TRBV19 and J is TRBJ1-5, with D possibly matching TRBD1 (6 bases). CDR3 size: 16 residues. Trimming took 3 bases from V and 4 from J, leaving 16 bases between them. Germline-derived CDR1 and CDR2 are LNHDA and SQIVND (reference sequence).

The chain couples TRBV10-3 to TRBJ1-1; D is unclear. Deletions cut 5 bases from V and 0 bases from J, with 7 bases between. Germline assignment: CDR1 ENHRY and CDR2 SYGVKD. The CDR3 runs to 13 residues. In DNA form, the CDR3 reads TGTGCCATCAGTAAAAACATGAACACTGAAGCTTTCTTT. Translating gives CAISKNMNTEAFF.

This clone was counted once. This chain joins TRBV24-1 and TRBJ2-1, with 13 bases lining up with TRBD2. Losses at the gene ends were 3 bases for V and 9 bases for J; bases not matched to a gene: 10. Germline V gene lookup returns CDR1 KGHDR and CDR2 SFDVKD. There are 17 residues in the CDR3. The CDR3 DNA reads TGTGCCACCAGTGATACCGGACTAGCGGGAGTGTATGGTGAGCAGTTCTTC. As protein: CATSDTGLAGVYGEQFF.

The rearrangement uses TRBV28 and TRBJ1-2; TRBD1 matches 7 bases. V lost 6 bases and J lost 2; bases outside the gene matches: 6. This CDR3 contains 14 residues. Germline V gene sequence: CDR1 MDHEN, CDR2 SYDVKM. CDR3 DNA sequence: TGTGCCAGCAGGCCGGGACAGCCGAACTATGGCTACACCTTC. Protein product: CASRPGQPNYGYTF.

The chain joins TRBV12-3 or TRBV12-4 to TRBJ1-1; a possible D gene is TRBD1 (6 bases). The CDR3 runs 12 residues. Trimming removed 5 bases from V and 4 bases from J, with 8 bases in between. In DNA, the CDR3 is TGTGCCAGCAGTACAGGGATCACTGAAGCTTTCTTT. Translating gives CASSTGITEAFF.

The rearrangement joins TRBV5-1 to TRBJ1-1; D unclear. Between the trimmed V and J ends, which lost 2 bases and 1 base, there was a span of 12 bases. CDR1 is SGHRS and CDR2 is YFSETQ in the germline V gene. CDR3 length: 15 amino acids. CDR3 sequence (DNA): TGCGCCAGCAGCTTTAACCCCAGGTCGAACACTGAAGCTTTCTTT. Encoded protein: CASSFNPRSNTEAFF.

This clone was recorded once. The chain joins TRBV18 to TRBJ1-6; 10 positions match TRBD1. This CDR3 has 14 residues. The junction had 1 base not matched to a gene; V was cut back by 3 bases and J by 8 bases. Germline-derived CDR1 and CDR2 are KGHSH and LQKENI. CDR3 loop: CASSPGTGDSPLHF. CDR3 DNA: TGTGCCAGCTCACCCGGGACAGGGGATTCACCCCTCCACTTT. The full variable domain, completed using reference TRBV18 and TRBJ1-6, is NAGVMQNPRHLVRRRGQEARLRCSPMKGHSHVYWYRQLPEEGLKFMVYLQKENIIDESGMPKERFSAEFPKEGPSILRIQQVVRGDSAAYFCASSPGTGDSPLHFGNGTRLTVT.

This clone was seen more than once but under ten times. The chain uses TRBV19 and TRBJ2-1, with TRBD1 matching over 9 bases. There are 18 residues in the CDR3. The trim removed 1 base at V and 7 bases at J, leaving 14 bases unmatched. Germline V gene sequence: CDR1 LNHDA, CDR2 SQIVND (reference sequence). This CDR3 reads CASSIGRVGQGIKNEQFF. CDR3 DNA: TGTGCCAGTAGTATAGGGAGGGTGGGACAGGGCATCAAAAATGAGCAGTTCTTC.

The rearrangement uses TRBV19 and TRBJ1-2, with D possibly matching TRBD1 (6 bases). This CDR3 has 13 amino acids. Germline CDR1 reads LNHDA; CDR2 reads SQIVND (reference sequence). V was shortened by 5 bases and J by 7 bases, with 14 bases between the two germline ends. This chain's CDR3 is CASSAQGFSGYTF. The DNA for the CDR3 is TGTGCCAGTAGTGCACAGGGTTTTAGTGGCTACACCTTC.

Note on this clone: At one boundary the junction diverges from the germline segment, which might be a read error. This chain connects TRBV19 to TRBJ1-2; D remains unclear. Germline CDR1 reads LNHDA; CDR2 reads SQIVND (reference sequence). The CDR3 consists of 13 residues. The CDR3 DNA reads as TGTGCCAGTAGTATAGCCCTTAACTATGGCTGCACCTTC. Translating gives CASSIALNYGCTF.

This clone has more than one count but fewer than ten. The genes are TRBV3-1 (or the pseudogene TRBV3-2) and TRBJ1-1; possible D gene TRBD1, 6 bases. The CDR3 has 14 amino acids. V was clipped by 7 bases and J by 5 bases, with 17 bases between them. Germline V CDR1 and CDR2: LGHDT, YNNKEL (reference sequence). This CDR3 is CASTNRGARTEAFF. The CDR3 nucleotides are TGTGCCAGCACCAACCGGGGGGCGAGGACTGAAGCTTTCTTT.

The chain couples TRBV5-5 to TRBJ2-5; no clear D gene. The CDR3 has 14 amino acids. V gave up 0 bases and J gave up 4 bases, with 10 bases separating them. Germline values: CDR1 SGHKS, CDR2 YYEKEE (reference sequence). In DNA, the CDR3 is TGTGCCAGCAGCTTGGAAATAGATGGAGAGACCCAGTACTTC. It codes for CASSLEIDGETQYF.

The rearrangement joins TRBV5-4 to TRBJ2-3, with 9 nucleotides matching TRBD1. Trimming took 10 bases from V and 7 from J; bases not matched to a gene: 10. The CDR3 sequence is 13 residues long. Germline V lookup: CDR1 SGHNT, CDR2 YYREEE (reference sequence). CDR3 DNA: TGTGCCTGGTCACCGGGACAGGGATATACGCAGTATTTT. Translated, it gives CAWSPGQGYTQYF.

On this clone itself: This CDR3 is also generated by other DNA sequences in the sample. The chain carries TRBV14 and TRBJ1-3; 9 bases align to TRBD1. Trimming cost V 1 base and J 2 bases; bases outside gene matches: 0. This CDR3 comprises 15 residues. Per germline, CDR1 SGHDN and CDR2 FVKESK. The CDR3 DNA reads as TGTGCCAGCAGCCAAGGACAGGGGGCTGGAAACACCATATATTTT. The encoded protein is CASSQGQGAGNTIYF.

This chain uses TRBV3-1 (or the pseudogene TRBV3-2) with TRBJ1-3; 8 bases are shared with TRBD1. V lost 3 bases, J lost 6 bases, and 4 bases stayed unmatched. The V gene's germline CDR1 is LGHDT and CDR2 YNNKEL (reference sequence). The CDR3 contains 14 residues. The CDR3: CASSHGTGKNTIYF. In DNA, the CDR3 is TGTGCCAGCAGCCATGGGACAGGAAAAAACACCATATATTTT.

This clone was counted a single time. The chain carries TRBV6-2 or TRBV6-3 and TRBJ1-2; D is unresolved. This CDR3 has 13 amino acids. Looked up from germline, CDR1 is MNHEY and CDR2 is SVGEGT. V gave up 5 bases and J gave up 4 bases, with 11 bases separating them. The DNA of the CDR3 is TGTGCCAGCAGTACCAATTTGGCCTATGGCTACACCTTC. Encoded protein: CASSTNLAYGYTF.

This chain joins TRBV18 and TRBJ1-1, with TRBD1 as a possible D gene (6 bases). In germline, CDR1 is KGHSH, CDR2 LQKENI. CDR3 length equals 15 residues. The ends were cut back, 0 bases at V and 1 base at J, with 9 bases in the middle. The CDR3 loop is CASSPPGARNTEAFF. As DNA, the CDR3 is TGTGCCAGCTCACCACCGGGGGCCCGGAACACTGAAGCTTTCTTT.

The chain joins TRBV19 to TRBJ2-5, with a weak D call TRBD1 (5 bases). CDR3 length: 14 amino acids. Trimming took off 6 bases at V and 4 bases at J, with 15 bases between the two ends. Germline V gene data show CDR1 as LNHDA and CDR2 as SQIVND (reference sequence). The CDR3 spells CASSLILRGETQYF. The CDR3 DNA reads TGTGCCAGTAGCCTAATCCTTAGGGGAGAGACCCAGTACTTC.

J is TRBJ1-1 and V is TRBV30; TRBD1 matches 7 bases. The J segment lost 1 base and the V segment lost 8 bases, leaving 4 bases of the junction unmatched. Germline CDR1 GTSNPN, CDR2 SVGIG (reference sequence). This CDR3 comprises 12 residues. The CDR3 reads CAGAGGNTEAFF. The CDR3 DNA is TGTGCCGGTGCAGGGGGGAACACTGAAGCTTTCTTT. The variable domain in full, with the rest retrieved from reference TRBV30 and TRBJ1-1, is SQTIHQWPATLVQPVGSPLSLECTVEGTSNPNLYWYRQAAGRGLQLLFYSVGIGQISSEVPQNLSASRPQDRQFILSSKKLLLSDSGFYLCAGAGGNTEAFFGQGTRLTVV.

The V and J genes are TRBV7-8 and TRBJ1-5; D unclear. Per the germline V gene, CDR1 is SGHVS and CDR2 is FQNEAQ. CDR3 length equals 13 residues. V gave up 3 bases and J gave up 7 bases, with 10 bases separating them. The CDR3 sequence is CASSLGGGQPQHF. CDR3 sequence (DNA): TGTGCCAGCAGCTTGGGAGGAGGCCAGCCCCAGCATTTT.

This chain joins TRBV27 and TRBJ1-2; 7 positions match TRBD1. CDR3 length: 15 amino acids. CDR1 is MNHEY and CDR2 is SMNVEV in the germline V gene (reference sequence). Trimming took 2 bases from V and 1 from J; bases not matched to a gene: 4. As DNA, the CDR3 is TGTGCCAGCAGTTTAATGACAGGGAATAACTATGGCTACACCTTC. Protein product: CASSLMTGNNYGYTF.

This clone was seen more than once but under ten times. V is TRBV6-2 or TRBV6-3 and J is TRBJ1-6; perhaps TRBD1 as D (6 bases). The CDR3 extends over 14 amino acids. Trimming left V 5 bases short and J 7 bases short, with 12 bases between. CDR1 is MNHEY and CDR2 is SVGEGT in the germline V gene. The CDR3, as DNA: TGTGCCAGCAGTCCGGGACAAACCAATTCACCCCTCCACTTT. Translating it yields CASSPGQTNSPLHF.

The V call is TRBV2, the J call TRBJ1-1; D might be TRBD1 (5 bases). The CDR3 consists of 15 residues. V was trimmed by 6 bases and J by 5 bases, leaving 19 bases between them. Germline assignment: CDR1 SNHLY and CDR2 FYNNEI. The CDR3 region has the DNA TGTGCCAGCAGCTGGGAAGAGACAGAGTATACTGAAGCTTTCTTT. It encodes CASSWEETEYTEAFF.

The chain has TRBV28 and TRBJ2-7; D unclear. V lost 4 bases and J lost 4, with 8 bases in between. Germline values: CDR1 MDHEN, CDR2 SYDVKM. The length of the CDR3 is 12 residues. The CDR3 coding sequence is TGTGCCAGCAGTTCCCTTCTATACGAGCAGTACTTC. Protein: CASSSLLYEQYF.